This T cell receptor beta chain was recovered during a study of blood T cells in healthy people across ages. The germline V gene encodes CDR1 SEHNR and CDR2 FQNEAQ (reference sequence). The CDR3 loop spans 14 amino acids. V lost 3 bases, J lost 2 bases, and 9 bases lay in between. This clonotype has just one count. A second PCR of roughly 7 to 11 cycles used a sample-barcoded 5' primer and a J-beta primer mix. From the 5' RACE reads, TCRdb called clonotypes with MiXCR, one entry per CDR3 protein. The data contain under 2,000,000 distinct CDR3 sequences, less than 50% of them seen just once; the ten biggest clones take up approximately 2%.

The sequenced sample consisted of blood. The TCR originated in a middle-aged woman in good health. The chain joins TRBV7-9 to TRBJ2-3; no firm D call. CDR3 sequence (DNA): TGTGCCAGCAGCTTCCAACAGATCACAGATACGCAGTATTTT. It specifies CASSFQQITDTQYF.